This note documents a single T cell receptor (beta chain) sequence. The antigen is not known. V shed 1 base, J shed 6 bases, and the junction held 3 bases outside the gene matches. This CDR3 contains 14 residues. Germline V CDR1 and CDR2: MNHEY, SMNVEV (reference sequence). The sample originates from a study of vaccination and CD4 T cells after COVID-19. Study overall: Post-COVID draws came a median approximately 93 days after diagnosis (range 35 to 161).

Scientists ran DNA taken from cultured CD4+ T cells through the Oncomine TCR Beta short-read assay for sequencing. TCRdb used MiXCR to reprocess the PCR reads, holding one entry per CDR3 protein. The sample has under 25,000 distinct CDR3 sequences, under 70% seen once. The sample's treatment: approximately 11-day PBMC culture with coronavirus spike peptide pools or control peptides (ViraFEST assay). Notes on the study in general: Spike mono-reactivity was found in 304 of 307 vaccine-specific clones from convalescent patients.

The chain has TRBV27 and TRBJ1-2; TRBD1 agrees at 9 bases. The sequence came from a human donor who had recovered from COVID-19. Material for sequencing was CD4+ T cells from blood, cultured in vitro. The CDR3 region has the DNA TGTGCCAGCAGTTTATGGGGACAGGGTCATGGCTACACCTTC. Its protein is CASSLWGQGHGYTF.